This TCR beta chain was observed in a study of prognosis after radiotherapy for stage I lung cancer. Overall study context: Approximately twelve men and five or six women, aged 53 to 84 and with a median age of about 74 years, made up the patients.

TCR beta CDR3 amplification from genomic DNA was performed by two-round multiplex PCR. The use of primers specific to each TRBV and TRBJ gene characterized first-round PCR. Each CDR3 protein is one row after TCRdb ran MiXCR on the multiplex PCR reads. The sample records 45,000 to 70,000 distinct CDR3 sequences, about 26% being singletons. Germline CDR1 and CDR2: LNHDA and SQIVND (reference sequence). V lost 6 bases and J lost 4, with 15 bases in between. This CDR3 has 15 residues. This clonotype was seen at least ten times. The V gene is TRBV19, the J gene TRBJ2-2, with TRBD1 as a possible D gene (5 bases). The source of this sequence is a donor over 45 with non-small cell lung cancer. Specimen: PBMCs, collected before or after stereotactic body radiation therapy (not recorded which). In DNA, the CDR3 is TGTGCCAGTAGCGGGCAGGGTCATAGCACCGGGGAGCTGTTTTTT. Translated: CASSGQGHSTGELFF.